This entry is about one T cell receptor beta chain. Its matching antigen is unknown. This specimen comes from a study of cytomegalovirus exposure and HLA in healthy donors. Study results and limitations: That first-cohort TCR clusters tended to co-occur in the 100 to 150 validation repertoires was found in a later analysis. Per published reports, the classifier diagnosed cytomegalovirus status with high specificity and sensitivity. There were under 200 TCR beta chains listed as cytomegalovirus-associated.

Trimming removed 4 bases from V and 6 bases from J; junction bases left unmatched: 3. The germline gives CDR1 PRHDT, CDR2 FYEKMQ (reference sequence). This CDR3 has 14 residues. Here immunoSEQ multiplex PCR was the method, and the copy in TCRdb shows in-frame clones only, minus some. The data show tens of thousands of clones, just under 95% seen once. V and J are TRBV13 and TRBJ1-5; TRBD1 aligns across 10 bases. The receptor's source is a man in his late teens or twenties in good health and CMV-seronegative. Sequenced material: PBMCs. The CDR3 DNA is TGTGCCAGCAGCTCCGGGACAGGGGTTCAGCCCCAGCATTTT. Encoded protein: CASSSGTGVQPQHF.